A single sample is the source of the 22 T cell receptor beta chains below, sequenced in a study of technical replicates of blood from a few donors. The protocol was immunoSEQ multiplex PCR, while the TCRdb copy is restricted to in-frame clones and leaves out a portion. This sample has about 88,000 clones; about 94% occur once, and the top ten carry 0.25%. Source material: T cells isolated from PBMCs. These receptor sequences come from a human donor in good health.

Only one count was recorded for this clone. This chain connects TRBV27 to TRBJ2-7; TRBD1 might be the D (6 bases). V lost 5 bases, J lost 7 bases, and 9 bases lay in between. The CDR3 sequence is 11 residues long. Germline V gene sequence: CDR1 MNHEY, CDR2 SMNVEV (reference sequence). As DNA, the CDR3 is TGTGCCAGCAGTGTACAGGGTGAGCAGTACTTC. This translates into CASSVQGEQYF.

The rearrangement joins TRBV7-3 to TRBJ2-3; D not resolved. Trimming left V 3 bases short and J 7 bases short, with 11 bases between. The CDR3 consists of 13 residues. From germline, CDR1 is SGHTA and CDR2 FQGTGA. CDR3 nucleotides: TGTGCCAGCAGCTTCGGCTTGGGCTATACGCAGTATTTT. This gives the protein CASSFGLGYTQYF.

Comments on this clone: Within the sample, other DNA sequences also encode this same CDR3. The CDR3 reads CASSIGNQPQHF. The CDR3 region has the DNA TGTGCCAGTAGTATCGGCAATCAGCCCCAGCATTTT. The rearrangement links TRBV19 to TRBJ1-5; D gene uncertain. V was shortened by 3 bases and J by 2 bases, with 2 bases between the two germline ends. This CDR3 spans 12 amino acids. Germline CDR1 LNHDA, CDR2 SQIVND (reference sequence).

J is TRBJ1-1 and V is TRBV5-1; D gene unclear. This CDR3 spans 13 amino acids. Per germline, CDR1 SGHRS and CDR2 YFSETQ. Trimming removed 4 bases at V and 6 bases at J, with 13 bases between. The CDR3 sequence is CASSPPSAAEAFF. The CDR3 region has the DNA TGCGCCAGCAGCCCCCCCTCGGCGGCTGAAGCTTTCTTT.

The chain employs TRBV5-6 and TRBJ2-7; 8 bases are a match to TRBD2. V was clipped by 3 bases and J by 4 bases; unmatched bases: 6. Germline V CDR1 and CDR2: SGHDT, YYEEEE. The CDR3 is 14 amino acids. The CDR3 loop reads CASSSGTSSYEQYF. CDR3 coding DNA: TGTGCCAGCAGCTCCGGGACTAGTTCATACGAGCAGTACTTC.

The J gene is TRBJ2-7, the V gene TRBV5-4; D is unclear. The length of the CDR3 is 11 residues. CDR1 SGHNT and CDR2 YYREEE come from the germline V gene (reference sequence). V shed 0 bases and J shed 6 bases, with 4 bases lying between them. CDR3 nucleotides: TGTGCCAGCAGCTTGGCCGGCGAGCAGTACTTC. Protein: CASSLAGEQYF. Based on the CDR3 plus reference TRBV5-4 and TRBJ2-7, the full variable domain is ETGVTQSPTHLIKTRGQQVTLRCSSQSGHNTVSWYQQALGQGPQFIFQYYREEENGRGNFPPRFSGLQFPNYSSELNVNALELDDSALYLCASSLAGEQYFGPGTRLTVT.

The rearrangement uses TRBV7-9 and TRBJ1-5; 9 positions match TRBD1. Trimming took 5 bases from V and 7 from J; bases not matched to a gene: 6. The CDR3 length is 14 residues. Per germline, CDR1 SEHNR and CDR2 FQNEAQ (reference sequence). CDR3 in amino acids: CASSRTGAGQPQHF. The CDR3 DNA follows: TGTGCCAGCAGCCGGACAGGGGCAGGACAGCCCCAGCATTTT.

This chain connects TRBV5-6 to TRBJ2-1; D remains unclear. V dropped 2 bases and J dropped 7 bases, with 16 bases sitting between them. CDR1 and CDR2 (germline): SGHDT, YYEEEE. CDR3 length: 15 residues. CDR3 amino acids: CASSLPSEIGNEQFF. The CDR3 coding sequence is TGTGCCAGCAGCTTACCTAGTGAAATCGGGAATGAGCAGTTCTTC.

In DNA form, the CDR3 reads TGCGCCAGCAGCCAATTCCTCCTCGGGGACACCATATATTTT. Protein: CASSQFLLGDTIYF. The V gene is TRBV4-1, the J gene TRBJ1-3; no clear D. Germline-derived CDR1 and CDR2 are MGHRA and YSYEKL. Trimming took 2 bases from V and 8 from J, leaving 13 bases between them. The CDR3 loop spans 14 amino acids.

This clone was seen only once. The chain joins TRBV27 to TRBJ1-2; tentative D call: TRBD1 (6 bases). Germline V lookup: CDR1 MNHEY, CDR2 SMNVEV (reference sequence). The CDR3 extends over 17 amino acids. V was trimmed by 1 base and J by 2 bases, leaving 17 bases between them. CDR3 in amino acids: CASSLLFLGTGNYGYTF. CDR3 coding DNA: TGTGCCAGCAGTTTATTATTTTTGGGTACAGGGAACTATGGCTACACCTTC.

The chain recombines TRBV6-1 with TRBJ1-5; tentatively, D is TRBD1 (5 bases). This CDR3 is 13 amino acids long. Trimming stripped 7 bases from V and 5 bases from J, with 12 bases between. Germline V gene lookup returns CDR1 MNHNS and CDR2 SASEGT. CDR3 bases: TGTGCCAGCAAGGCAGGGTCCTATCAGCCCCAGCATTTT. Its protein product is CASKAGSYQPQHF.

The rearrangement joins TRBV2 to TRBJ2-7, with TRBD2 matching 11 bases. J lost 4 bases, V lost 6 bases, and 5 bases had no gene match. This CDR3 is 14 amino acids long. CDR1 and CDR2 (germline): SNHLY, FYNNEI. The DNA of the CDR3 is TGTGCCAGCAGACTAGCGGGAGTCATATACGAGCAGTACTTC. It encodes CASRLAGVIYEQYF.

The chain has TRBV5-1 and TRBJ2-1; 13 bases are shared with TRBD2. V lost 0 bases to trimming and J lost 7 bases; unmatched junction nucleotides: 4. The CDR3 spans 16 residues. CDR1 is SGHRS, CDR2 YFSETQ, per germline. The CDR3 loop is CASSLGGLAGRNEQFF. The CDR3 bases are TGCGCCAGCAGCTTGGGGGGACTAGCGGGAAGGAATGAGCAGTTCTTC.

The count of this clone is one. This sequence joins TRBV9 and TRBJ2-7; D is undetermined. The CDR3 sequence is 15 residues long. Germline loops: CDR1 SGDLS, CDR2 YYNGEE. Trimming removed 0 bases from V and 3 bases from J, with 13 bases in between. CDR3 nucleotide sequence: TGTGCCAGCAGCGTAGCCCCAGGTTACGACTACGAGCAGTACTTC. This encodes CASSVAPGYDYEQYF.

The genes are TRBV6-6 and TRBJ1-1; D perhaps matches TRBD1 (6 bases). The CDR3 is 15 amino acids. Looked up from germline, CDR1 is MNHNY and CDR2 is SVGAGI (reference sequence). V gave up 0 bases and J gave up 3 bases, with 11 bases separating them. The CDR3 loop reads CASSYSGGEHTEAFF. Here the CDR3 DNA reads TGTGCCAGCAGTTACTCTGGGGGCGAACACACTGAAGCTTTCTTT.

This sequence joins TRBV19 and TRBJ1-5, with D tentatively TRBD1 (6 bases). Germline V gives CDR1 LNHDA, CDR2 SQIVND (reference sequence). Trimming pared 7 bases from V and 6 bases from J, leaving 16 bases between. The CDR3 extends over 14 amino acids. CDR3 nucleotides: TGTGCCAGTAAGGGCAGGGGCTCGGGTCAGCCCCAGCATTTT. This translates into CASKGRGSGQPQHF.

The V call is TRBV7-9, the J call TRBJ1-1; no definite D call. The germline gives CDR1 SEHNR, CDR2 FQNEAQ (reference sequence). The CDR3 consists of 14 residues. V dropped 4 bases and J dropped 4 bases, with 13 bases sitting between them. The CDR3 loop reads CASSSIDGGTEAFF. The CDR3 coding sequence is TGTGCCAGCAGCTCAATAGACGGAGGCACTGAAGCTTTCTTT.

This chain links TRBV4-1 with TRBJ1-2, with 10 nucleotides matching TRBD1. The CDR3 loop spans 14 amino acids. Germline V CDR1 and CDR2: MGHRA, YSYEKL. The junction had 3 bases not matched to a gene; V was cut back by 2 bases and J by 6 bases. CDR3 loop: CASSQPGQGHGYTF. CDR3 DNA sequence: TGCGCCAGCAGCCAACCGGGACAGGGGCATGGCTACACCTTC.

This clone showed up just a few times. The V gene is TRBV29-1, the J gene TRBJ1-1, with D perhaps matching TRBD1 (6 bases). With 6 bases removed from V and 0 bases from J, the gap between germline ends came to 11 bases. This CDR3 comprises 13 residues. Germline lookup yields CDR1 SQVTM and CDR2 ANQGSEA. The CDR3 spells CSVGAHMNTEAFF. As DNA, the CDR3 is TGCAGCGTGGGGGCACACATGAACACTGAAGCTTTCTTT.

The gene calls are TRBV2 and TRBJ1-5; D is undetermined. V dropped 6 bases and J dropped 3 bases, with 18 bases sitting between them. The CDR3 length is 16 residues. The germline gives CDR1 SNHLY, CDR2 FYNNEI. Written as DNA, the CDR3 is TGTGCCAGCAGAGAAACGCCCGGCAGCGTCAATCAGCCCCAGCATTTT. Translated, it gives CASRETPGSVNQPQHF.

The chain uses TRBV11-3 and TRBJ2-2; D not certain. CDR3 length: 14 amino acids. Trimming stripped 6 bases from V and 0 bases from J, with 8 bases between. CDR1 is SGHNT and CDR2 is YENEEA in the germline V gene. The CDR3 reads CASSPLSNTGELFF. In nucleotides, the CDR3 is TGTGCCAGCAGTCCCCTATCGAACACCGGGGAGCTGTTTTTT. Complete variable domain (other parts from reference TRBV11-3 and TRBJ2-2): EAGVVQSPRYKIIEKKQPVAFWCNPISGHNTLYWYLQNLGQGPELLIRYENEEAVDDSQLPKDRFSAERLKGVDSTLKIQPAELGDSAVYLCASSPLSNTGELFFGEGSRLTVL.

The V and J genes are TRBV9 and TRBJ2-7; TRBD1 matches at 7 bases. The CDR3 is 14 residues long. The germline CDR1 and CDR2 sequences are SGDLS and YYNGEE. The ends lost 0 bases at V and 2 bases at J; junction bases unmatched: 2. CDR3 DNA sequence: TGTGCCAGCAGCGTAGGAGGGGGCGCCTACGAGCAGTACTTC. It codes for CASSVGGGAYEQYF.